This TCR beta chain was documented in a study of cytomegalovirus exposure and HLA in healthy donors. Study information: Genotyping showed around 80% of 398 donors falling in the Caucasian-associated ancestry cluster.

The germline V gene encodes CDR1 MDHEN and CDR2 SYDVKM. The CDR3 has 12 amino acids. General study points: Later work associated roughly 15,000 TCR beta sequences with HLA alleles at 0.05 false discovery rate.

A multiplex PCR was run with 60 Vbeta primers and 13 Jbeta primers. This table comes from immunoSEQ multiplex PCR, and its TCRdb copy is limited to in-frame clones, with some not included. The table records around 250,000 clones, about 86% of them present only once. Of note for this clone: Antigen unknown. An end of the junction does not agree with germline; a read error may underlie this.

Material: PBMCs. This clonotype originated in an older woman in good health and CMV-seropositive. The chain combines TRBV28 with TRBJ1-1; D may be TRBD1 (5 bases). DNA of the CDR3: TGTGCCAGCAGTTTACTGGACACCGAAGCTTTCTTT. Translation: CASSLLDTEAFF.